This entry lists 10 T cell receptor beta chains sequenced from one sample in a study of T cell repertoires in cytomegalovirus infection. TCRdb itself ran the reads through MiXCR, one entry per CDR3 protein. The data show 750,000 to 900,000 distinct CDR3 sequences, about 27% seen once. No cognate antigen is known for these TCRs. Sequenced material: cultured CD8+ T cells from PBMCs, taken from culture after CMV antigen stimulation. Source of these receptors: a human donor in good health (CMV status not recorded). Some clones in this sample may be carry-over from other donors' samples.

This clonotype was found many times. V and J are TRBV7-8 and TRBJ2-1, with a possible D match to TRBD2 (6 bases). Germline V gene sequence: CDR1 SGHVS, CDR2 FQNEAQ. Trimming left V 5 bases short and J 8 bases short, with 10 bases between. CDR3 length: 12 residues. CDR3 residues: CASSLGEDEQFF. For the CDR3, the DNA is TGTGCCAGCAGCCTAGGGGAGGATGAGCAGTTCTTC.

The V and J genes are TRBV29-1 and TRBJ2-1; TRBD2 matches 9 bases. The junction had 11 bases not matched to a gene; V was cut back by 4 bases and J by 1 base. Germline V gives CDR1 SQVTM, CDR2 ANQGSEA. The CDR3 loop spans 17 amino acids. CDR3 residues: CSVVGLAGIPSYNEQFF. The CDR3 DNA follows: TGCAGCGTTGTAGGGCTAGCGGGGATCCCTTCCTACAATGAGCAGTTCTTC.

V and J are TRBV6-2 or TRBV6-3 and TRBJ2-1; the D is unclear. The CDR3 runs 11 residues. Germline loops: CDR1 MNHEY, CDR2 SVGEGT. V lost 7 bases and J 8 bases, leaving 9 bases between the germline ends. CDR3 bases: TGTGCCAGCACCTTGCAGGATGAGCAGTTCTTC. Translating gives CASTLQDEQFF.

This clonotype was counted only a few times. This chain uses TRBV7-6 with TRBJ2-3; 7 bases line up with TRBD2. V shed 6 bases, J shed 0 bases, and the junction held 6 bases outside the gene matches. CDR1 and CDR2 from the germline V gene are SGHVS and FNYEAQ. The CDR3 has 15 amino acids. DNA of the CDR3: TGTGCCAGCAGGGGTCCGGGAGGTAGCACAGATACGCAGTATTTT. Translated, it gives CASRGPGGSTDTQYF.

The chain uses TRBV7-9 and TRBJ2-1; 9 nucleotides line up with TRBD1. Germline V gene data show CDR1 as SEHNR and CDR2 as FQNEAQ (reference sequence). This CDR3 has 15 residues. Unmatched junction bases numbered 8, after V lost 4 bases and J lost 7 bases. CDR3 loop: CASSSDRGRGNEQFF. CDR3 bases: TGTGCCAGCAGCTCGGACAGGGGAAGAGGAAATGAGCAGTTCTTC.

Regarding this clonotype: At one end, the junction sequence differs from germline, possibly due to a read error. The chain uses TRBV12-3 or TRBV12-4 and TRBJ1-3; 9 bases fit TRBD1. The CDR3 runs to 12 residues. The CDR3 DNA reads as TGTGCCAGCAGTCCGTGGAGTGGGACAGGGAAATTT. Protein sequence: CASSPWSGTGKF.

This clonotype has only a few counts. The rearrangement joins TRBV7-9 to TRBJ1-1, with D uncertain. CDR1 is SEHNR, CDR2 FQNEAQ, per germline (reference sequence). Trimming shortened V by 4 bases and J by 4 bases, and 13 bases separated the two germline ends. The CDR3 has 14 residues. The CDR3 here is CASSYSGDRTEAFF. DNA for the CDR3: TGTGCCAGCAGCTATTCGGGTGATCGCACTGAAGCTTTCTTT. Complete variable domain (other parts from reference TRBV7-9 and TRBJ1-1): DTGVSQNPRHKITKRGQNVTFRCDPISEHNRLYWYRQTLGQGPEFLTYFQNEAQLEKSRLLSDRFSAERPKGSFSTLEIQRTEQGDSAMYLCASSYSGDRTEAFFGQGTRLTVV.

The V and J genes are TRBV20-1 and TRBJ2-7; 9 bases agree with TRBD2. This CDR3 has 15 residues. Trimming took 1 base from V and 0 from J; bases not matched to a gene: 4. Germline V gene data show CDR1 as DFQATT and CDR2 as SNEGSKA (reference sequence). For the CDR3, the DNA is TGCAGTGCTAGAGGTCTAGCGGGGAGCTCCTACGAGCAGTACTTC. Translated, it gives CSARGLAGSSYEQYF.

V usage is TRBV5-5 and J usage is TRBJ2-1, with D perhaps matching TRBD1 or TRBD2 (5 bases each). Between the trimmed V and J ends, which lost 3 bases and 4 bases, there was a span of 17 bases. Germline CDR1 is SGHKS and CDR2 is YYEKEE (reference sequence). The CDR3 is made up of 16 amino acids. CDR3 nucleotide sequence: TGTGCCAGCAGCTACGAGGGGCGGCGACCTTACAATGAGCAGTTCTTC. Translating gives CASSYEGRRPYNEQFF.

The CDR3, as DNA: TGTGCCAGCAGCCCGCGGGGCTTACTCACCTTC. Residues: CASSPRGLLTF. This chain joins TRBV9 and TRBJ1-2, with D possibly TRBD1 on 5 matching bases. CDR3 size: 11 residues. CDR1 and CDR2 (germline): SGDLS, YYNGEE. Trimming took off 4 bases at V and 13 bases at J, with 14 bases between the two ends.